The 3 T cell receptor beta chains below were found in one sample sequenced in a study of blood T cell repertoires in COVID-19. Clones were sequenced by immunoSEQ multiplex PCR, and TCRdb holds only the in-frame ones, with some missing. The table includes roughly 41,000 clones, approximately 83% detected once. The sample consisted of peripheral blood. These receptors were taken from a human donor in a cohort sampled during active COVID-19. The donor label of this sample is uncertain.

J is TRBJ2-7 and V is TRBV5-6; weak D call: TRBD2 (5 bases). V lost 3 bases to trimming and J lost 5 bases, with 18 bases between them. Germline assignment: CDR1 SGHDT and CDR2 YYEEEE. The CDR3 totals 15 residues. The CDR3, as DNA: TGTGCCAGCAGCTCCTCCGGGGTCCAATCCCACGAGCAGTACTTC. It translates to CASSSSGVQSHEQYF.

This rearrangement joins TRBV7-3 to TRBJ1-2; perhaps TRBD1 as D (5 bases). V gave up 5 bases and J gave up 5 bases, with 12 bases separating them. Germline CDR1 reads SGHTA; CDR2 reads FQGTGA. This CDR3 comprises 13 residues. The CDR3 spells CASSQGARYGYTF. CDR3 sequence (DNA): TGTGCCAGCAGCCAAGGGGCCCGTTATGGCTACACCTTC.

DNA of the CDR3: TGTGCCTGGAGTGGTGGGACAGATAATGAAAAACTGTTTTTT. Its translation is CAWSGGTDNEKLFF. The chain employs TRBV30 and TRBJ1-4; 7 bases are shared with TRBD1. There are 14 residues in the CDR3. V was clipped by 1 base and J by 4 bases; unmatched bases: 3. Germline values: CDR1 GTSNPN, CDR2 SVGIG (reference sequence).